This is a list of T cell receptor beta chains from one sample in a study of tumor-infiltrating lymphocytes in primary liver carcinoma. Each CDR3 protein gets one entry after TCRdb re-called the multiplex PCR reads with MiXCR. Counted here are tens of thousands of distinct CDR3 sequences, 60% to 80% occurring once; the ten biggest clones make up approximately 37%. The specimen was tumor-adjacent normal liver tissue. Receptors originate from a man between 40 and 49 years old with primary liver carcinoma and hepatitis B virus infection. CDR3s include the opening cysteine and the closing phenylalanine or tryptophan. D genes are given only for firm matches. Not every row has a clone size; where given, it reads once, few, many or a size class.

V gene	J gene	D gene	clone size	CDR3 protein	CDR3 DNA
TRBV29-1	TRBJ2-1	-	-	CSVAPLLGFGNEQFF	TGCAGCGTTGCCCCACTTCTGGGATTTGGGAATGAGCAGTTCTTC
TRBV5-4	TRBJ2-7	TRBD2	-	CASTLGLSKHEQYF	TGTGCCAGCACTTTGGGACTAAGTAAACACGAGCAGTACTTC
TRBV11-2	TRBJ2-3	TRBD1	-	CASSLVNTGGDAQYF	TGTGCCAGTAGCTTAGTTAACACAGGGGGAGATGCACAGTATTTT
TRBV5-1	TRBJ2-3	-	-	CTSSLNGRASTDMQYF	TGCACCAGCAGCTTGAACGGCCGTGCTAGCACAGATATGCAGTATTTT
TRBV2	TRBJ2-7	TRBD1	many	CASSETGSYEQYF	TGTGCCAGCAGTGAGACAGGGTCCTACGAGCAGTACTTC
TRBV6-1	TRBJ2-1	-	once	CTSSEEAGSYNEQFF	TGTACCAGCAGTGAAGAGGCGGGATCATACAATGAGCAGTTCTTC
TRBV10-2	TRBJ2-7	TRBD2	many	CASRGGLAGRSSYEQYF	TGCGCCAGCAGGGGGGGACTAGCGGGAAGGAGCTCCTACGAGCAGTACTTC
TRBV19	TRBJ1-1	-	many	CASTLRGTEAFF	TGTGCCAGTACTCTGCGGGGCACTGAAGCTTTCTTT
TRBV7-6	TRBJ2-5	-	few	CASSIQGGETQYF	TGTGCCAGCAGCATACAGGGAGGAGAGACCCAGTACTTC
TRBV4-1	TRBJ1-3	-	-	CTSSQGGQPSGNTIYF	TGCACCAGCAGTCAAGGGGGGCAGCCCTCTGGAAACACCATATATTTT
TRBV4-1	TRBJ2-5	TRBD1	-	CSSSTRTGVETQYF	TGCTCCAGCAGCACCCGGACAGGAGTCGAGACCCAGTATTTC
TRBV6-2/TRBV6-3	TRBJ1-4	-	-	CASRKGRYEKKLFF	TGTGCTAGCCGAAAGGGAAGATATGAGAAAAAACTGTTTTTT
TRBV6-6	TRBJ1-2	-	-	CASSSDDGTCYGYTF	TGTGCCAGCAGTTCCGACGACGGAACATGCTATGGCTATACCTTC
TRBV4-3	TRBJ2-6	-	once	CATSQDADSGANVLAF	TGCGCCACCAGCCAAGATGCCGACTCTGGGGCCAACGTCCTGGCTTTC
TRBV6-6	TRBJ2-7	-	-	CASSTTESMGEQYF	TGTGCCAGCAGTACGACAGAGTCGATGGGGGAGCAGTATTTC
TRBV28	TRBJ2-7	TRBD2	-	CASSIPIAGAYKQYF	TGTGCCAGCAGTATACCCATAGCGGGAGCCTACAAGCAGTACTTC
TRBV4-2	TRBJ1-1	-	medium-sized	CASSQGNWGTEAFF	TGTGCCAGCAGCCAGGGGAATTGGGGAACTGAAGCTTTCTTT
TRBV28	TRBJ1-6	TRBD1	-	CASQPGAGGEMENSPLHF	TGTGCCAGTCAACCCGGGGCAGGGGGCGAGATGGAGAATTCACCCCTCCACTTC
TRBV30	TRBJ2-7	-	-	CAWSLGGTAYEQYF	TGTGCCTGGAGCCTAGGGGGGACAGCCTACGAGCAGTACTTC
TRBV29-1	TRBJ2-3	-	-	CSIETPGDTQYF	TGCAGTATTGAGACTCCGGGAGATACGCAGTATTTT
TRBV10-3	TRBJ2-5	-	-	CAISRWEIGETLYF	TGTGCCATCAGTCGCTGGGAGATTGGAGAGACCCTGTACTTC
TRBV10-3	TRBJ2-1	-	many	CAIRASSSYNEQFF	TGTGCCATCAGGGCATCTAGCTCCTACAATGAGCAGTTCTTC
TRBV11-2	TRBJ2-2	TRBD1	few	CAGGLRDRSTGKLFF	TGTGCCGGCGGCTTAAGGGACAGGAGCACCGGGAAGCTGTTTTTT
TRBV25-1	TRBJ2-3	-	many	CASSEYIGGRMDTQYF	TGTGCCAGCAGTGAATATATCGGGGGTCGAATGGATACGCAGTATTTT
TRBV2	TRBJ2-5	-	many	CASSAQIEETQYF	TGTGCCAGCAGTGCGCAGATCGAGGAGACCCAGTACTTC
TRBV29-1	TRBJ2-3	TRBD1	-	CSFRTGAFTDTQYF	TGCAGCTTTAGGACAGGGGCTTTCACAGATACGCAGTATTTT
TRBV24-1	TRBJ2-2	-	many	CATSGKKGHTGELFF	TGTGCCACCAGTGGGAAGAAGGGCCACACCGGGGAGCTGTTTTTT
TRBV29-1	TRBJ2-5	-	-	CSVELGQRNLGESQYF	TGCAGCGTTGAGTTAGGACAACGAAATCTGGGGGAGAGTCAGTACTTC
TRBV29-1	TRBJ2-4	-	-	CSVVVGGRSKNIQYF	TGCAGCGTTGTCGTAGGAGGCAGGAGCAAAAACATTCAATACTTC
TRBV6-1	TRBJ2-4	-	-	CVSSGGPTWEAKNIQYF	TGTGTCAGCAGTGGAGGTCCTACATGGGAAGCCAAAAACATTCAGTACTTC
TRBV6-5	TRBJ1-6	-	-	CASSYTVYGSPLHF	TGTGCCAGCAGTTATACGGTCTATGGTTCACCCCTCCACTTT
TRBV2	TRBJ2-2	-	-	CASSGTRRSGELYF	TGTGCCAGCAGTGGGACGAGGCGTTCCGGGGAACTGTATTTT
TRBV6-5	TRBJ2-7	-	-	CAISSGREQYF	TGTGCTATCAGTTCGGGTCGCGAGCAGTACTTC
TRBV11-2	TRBJ1-6	TRBD1	once	CANSREDRAYSPLHF	TGCGCCAACAGCCGCGAGGACAGGGCCTATTCACCCCTCCACTTT
TRBV4-3	TRBJ2-2	-	once	CASQGQNTGELFF	TGCGCCAGCCAAGGACAGAATACCGGGGAGCTGTTTTTT
TRBV11-1	TRBJ2-3	-	few	CASSLRTDTQYF	TGTGCCAGCAGCTTAAGGACAGATACGCAGTATTTT
TRBV5-5	TRBJ2-7	-	-	CASSFDIQPPYEQYF	TGTGCCAGCAGCTTCGATATACAGCCACCCTACGAACAGTACTTC
TRBV4-3	TRBJ1-1	TRBD1	-	CASSQDLGQAITEAFF	TGTGCCAGCAGCCAAGATCTAGGACAGGCGATAACTGAAGCTTTCTTT
TRBV6-1	TRBJ2-4	TRBD1	many	CASSATGGFGKNIQYF	TGTGCCAGCAGTGCCACAGGGGGGTTCGGCAAAAACATTCAGTACTTC
TRBV6-5	TRBJ2-7	TRBD2	-	CASGYGREGNDQYF	TGTGCCAGCGGTTACGGGCGGGAGGGGAACGATCAGTACTTC
TRBV5-4	TRBJ2-4	-	many	CASSQGVGAAANIQYF	TGTGCCAGCAGCCAAGGCGTGGGGGCGGCAGCGAACATTCAGTACTTC
TRBV29-1	TRBJ2-3	-	many	CSVGSTDTQYF	TGCAGCGTTGGCAGCACAGATACGCAGTATTTT
TRBV4-2	TRBJ1-3	-	-	CASSVRGGTTIYF	TGTGCCAGTAGCGTCAGAGGAGGAACCACCATATATTTT
TRBV7-9	TRBJ2-1	TRBD2	-	CASSPGTSGGSSYNEPFF	TGTGCCAGCAGCCCCGGGACTAGTGGGGGAAGCTCCTACAATGAGCCGTTCTTC
TRBV11-1	TRBJ2-4	-	once	CASSRKQDGIRYF	TGTGCCAGCAGCCGGAAGCAGGATGGCATTCGGTACTTC
TRBV29-1	TRBJ1-5	-	-	CNVVGEINQPQHF	TGCAACGTTGTCGGAGAGATCAATCAACCCCAGCATTTT
TRBV4-2	TRBJ1-6	-	few	CASSQVAGPPPAGTLHF	TGTGCCAGTAGCCAAGTGGCCGGCCCTCCCCCGGCGGGAACCCTCCACTTT
TRBV11-1	TRBJ2-4	TRBD2	-	CAGSFPGTSGTKNIQCF	TGTGCCGGCAGTTTTCCCGGGACTAGCGGGACCAAAAACATTCAGTGCTTC